Below, 30 T cell receptor beta chains from the same sample are listed, as sequenced in a study of blood T cell repertoires in COVID-19. The table came from immunoSEQ multiplex PCR; TCRdb's copy has only in-frame clones and leaves some out. Of a few hundred thousand clones listed, nearly 90% were seen once; the top ten hold approximately 2.9%. The source material was PBMCs or T cells enriched from blood (not recorded which). These receptors were taken from a woman aged 45 to 65 who had been exposed to COVID-19.

The J gene is TRBJ1-6, the V gene TRBV5-4; 9 bases align to TRBD1. The germline V gene has CDR1 SGHNT and CDR2 YYREEE (reference sequence). The CDR3 extends over 15 amino acids. Trimming took 5 bases from V and 3 from J; bases not matched to a gene: 3. The CDR3 DNA is TGTGCCAGCAGACTGACAGGGGGCTATAATTCACCCCTCCACTTT. Its translation: CASRLTGGYNSPLHF.

The chain is built from TRBV5-6 and TRBJ1-2, with a tentative D call TRBD1 (6 bases). The germline CDR1 and CDR2 sequences are SGHDT and YYEEEE. The CDR3 loop spans 13 amino acids. The V end was cut by 4 bases, the J end by 1 base, with 8 bases between. The DNA for the CDR3 is TGTGCCAGCAGCCGGACAGATAACTATGGCTACACCTTC. It encodes CASSRTDNYGYTF.

The rearrangement joins TRBV5-1 to TRBJ1-2; D gene unclear. This CDR3 has 13 residues. CDR1 SGHRS and CDR2 YFSETQ come from the germline V gene. With 4 bases removed from V and 4 bases from J, the gap between germline ends came to 11 bases. The DNA for the CDR3 is TGCGCCAGCAGCCCTGGGAGGCTCTATGGCTACACCTTC. It translates to CASSPGRLYGYTF.

CDR3 coding DNA: TGCGCCAGCAGCTTGCCCCCACCTGGGGGGTGGAACACCGGGGAGCTGTTTTTT. Protein sequence: CASSLPPPGGWNTGELFF. The chain uses TRBV5-1 and TRBJ2-2; the D gene is possibly TRBD2 (6 bases). In germline, CDR1 is SGHRS, CDR2 YFSETQ. The CDR3 spans 18 residues. V lost 1 base, J lost 1 base, and 17 bases lay in between.

In nucleotides, the CDR3 is TGTGCCATCAGTGAGTCAGTAAATCACCAGGGTGGCAATGAGCAGTTCTTC. It yields the protein CAISESVNHQGGNEQFF. This rearrangement joins TRBV10-3 to TRBJ2-1; the D gene is possibly TRBD1 (5 bases). Per the germline V gene, CDR1 is ENHRY and CDR2 is SYGVKD. This CDR3 is 17 amino acids long. V lost 0 bases and J lost 6, with 18 bases in between.

This chain uses TRBV5-1 with TRBJ2-7; 7 nucleotides agree with TRBD1. This CDR3 is built from 14 residues. Trimming removed 6 bases from V and 6 bases from J; junction bases left unmatched: 12. CDR1 SGHRS and CDR2 YFSETQ come from the germline V gene. The CDR3 nucleotides read TGCGCCAGCACCCAACCGGGACAGAGGGGCGAGCAGTACTTC. Protein sequence: CASTQPGQRGEQYF.

This clone is a singleton in its sample. V usage is TRBV24-1 and J usage is TRBJ1-5, with D maybe TRBD1 (6 bases). V was pared by 8 bases and J by 2 bases, with 9 bases between. CDR3 length equals 13 residues. Per the germline V gene, CDR1 is KGHDR and CDR2 is SFDVKD. CDR3 sequence: CATNAGGNQPQHF. The CDR3 bases are TGTGCCACCAACGCAGGGGGCAATCAGCCCCAGCATTTT.

V gene TRBV7-9 combines with J gene TRBJ2-6, with a tentative D call TRBD2 (5 bases). The V gene lost 2 bases and the J gene lost 1 base, with 12 bases spanning the gap. The CDR3 length is 17 residues. CDR1 and CDR2 (germline): SEHNR, FQNEAQ (reference sequence). In DNA form, the CDR3 reads TGTGCCAGCAGCTTAAGTGCCCCGGGGTCTGGGGCCAACGTCCTGACTTTC. Encoded protein: CASSLSAPGSGANVLTF.

The genes are TRBV7-8 and TRBJ2-7; tentative D call: TRBD2 (5 bases). This CDR3 region has 14 residues. V dropped 1 base and J dropped 4 bases, with 11 bases sitting between them. CDR1 and CDR2 (germline): SGHVS, FQNEAQ. The CDR3 DNA follows: TGTGCCAGCAGCTTAGTACGGGAAGGGTACGAGCAGTACTTC. This encodes CASSLVREGYEQYF.

The rearrangement links TRBV12-2 to TRBJ2-7; the table calls TRBD2, which could not be checked here. TRBV12-2 is assigned pseudogene status. The CDR3 has 17 residues. CDR3 nucleotides: TGTGCAAGTCGCTTAGTTAGGCGCGGGGGGTCTCCTAATGCGCAGTACTTC. The encoded protein is CASRLVRRGGSPNAQYF.

The chain joins TRBV18 to TRBJ2-7; 8 nucleotides agree with TRBD1. With 2 bases clipped from V and 6 bases from J, the junction kept 9 bases outside the gene matches. The germline V gene encodes CDR1 KGHSH and CDR2 LQKENI. CDR3 size: 15 residues. The CDR3 DNA reads TGTGCCAGCTCACCAGGGGCTCCGGGACAGGTCGAGCAGTACTTC. It yields the protein CASSPGAPGQVEQYF.

This chain links TRBV11-2 with TRBJ2-1, with 8 bases matching TRBD2. CDR1 is SGHAT and CDR2 is FQNNGV in the germline V gene. Trimming at V came to 1 base and at J to 4 bases, leaving 3 bases not matched to a gene. The CDR3 totals 15 residues. In DNA form, the CDR3 reads TGTGCCAGCAGCTTAGTGGAGCGGGGGTACAATGAGCAGTTCTTC. Protein sequence: CASSLVERGYNEQFF.

The chain carries TRBV15 and TRBJ2-5; D possibly corresponds to TRBD1 (5 bases). V shed 1 base and J shed 0 bases, with 9 bases lying between them. CDR3 length: 15 amino acids. Germline CDR1 reads LNHNV; CDR2 reads YYDKDF (reference sequence). The CDR3 sequence: CATSRGAGNQETQYF. For the CDR3, the DNA is TGTGCCACCAGCAGAGGGGCAGGGAACCAAGAGACCCAGTACTTC.

The V gene is TRBV7-9, the J gene TRBJ1-3; 7 bases line up with TRBD1. Germline V CDR1 and CDR2: SEHNR, FQNEAQ (reference sequence). The ends lost 6 bases at V and 4 bases at J; junction bases unmatched: 9. This CDR3 comprises 15 residues. In DNA form, the CDR3 reads TGTGCCAGCAGACTGGGGACAGTTGCGGGAAACACCATATATTTT. It translates to CASRLGTVAGNTIYF.

The table lists this clone with a count of one. The rearrangement links TRBV5-6 to TRBJ2-7; no firm D call. Trimming pared 0 bases from V and 7 bases from J, leaving 5 bases between. CDR1 is SGHDT and CDR2 is YYEEEE in the germline V gene. CDR3 size: 11 residues. In DNA form, the CDR3 reads TGTGCCAGCAGCTTGGCGAGTGAGCAGTACTTC. Protein sequence: CASSLASEQYF.

This sequence joins TRBV18 and TRBJ1-1; D remains unclear. The germline V gene has CDR1 KGHSH and CDR2 LQKENI. Trimming removed 1 base at V and 1 base at J, with 10 bases between. The CDR3 contains 15 residues. The CDR3 DNA sequence: TGTGCCAGCTCACCACAGTCTTCGAGGAACACTGAAGCTTTCTTT. It translates to CASSPQSSRNTEAFF.

V usage is TRBV5-1 and J usage is TRBJ2-1; perhaps TRBD1 as D (6 bases). The germline gives CDR1 SGHRS, CDR2 YFSETQ. The CDR3 covers 15 residues. Trimming removed 5 bases at V and 0 bases at J, with 12 bases between. Here the CDR3 DNA reads TGCGCCAGCAGAATAACAGGGAGCTCCTACAATGAGCAGTTCTTC. Protein sequence: CASRITGSSYNEQFF.

The genes are TRBV6-5 and TRBJ2-7; the match to TRBD2 covers 9 bases. Germline V gives CDR1 MNHEY, CDR2 SVGAGI. This CDR3 has 14 residues. J lost 5 bases, V lost 6 bases, and 8 bases had no gene match. The CDR3 protein is CASRRIGTSHEQYF. The CDR3, as DNA: TGTGCCAGCAGGAGAATTGGGACTAGCCACGAGCAGTACTTC.

The count of this clone is one. The genes are TRBV3-1 (or the pseudogene TRBV3-2) and TRBJ2-7; 8 bases align to TRBD1. This CDR3 region has 15 residues. The germline V gene encodes CDR1 LGHDT and CDR2 YNNKEL (reference sequence). With V trimmed by 4 bases and J by 2 bases, 7 bases remained unmatched. CDR3 DNA: TGTGCCAGCAGCCGGGGGACAGGCAAACCCTACGAGCAGTACTTC. It translates to CASSRGTGKPYEQYF.

This clone was seen a single time. The rearrangement joins TRBV28 to TRBJ2-5; D is possibly TRBD1 (5 bases). Trimming stripped 2 bases from V and 10 bases from J, with 11 bases between. Germline CDR1 reads MDHEN; CDR2 reads SYDVKM. The CDR3 has 12 amino acids. The CDR3 region is CASSLIQGDQYF. The CDR3 DNA reads TGTGCCAGCAGTTTAATCCAGGGTGACCAGTACTTC.

The V gene is TRBV7-9, the J gene TRBJ1-2, with TRBD1 matching 8 bases. CDR3 length: 19 residues. The J segment lost 2 bases and the V segment lost 2 bases, leaving 16 bases of the junction unmatched. From germline, CDR1 is SEHNR and CDR2 FQNEAQ (reference sequence). CDR3 amino acids: CASSLMVGTGPWRNYGYTF. The DNA of the CDR3 is TGTGCCAGCAGCTTAATGGTCGGGACAGGACCCTGGCGGAACTATGGCTACACCTTC.

V and J are TRBV13 and TRBJ2-5, with 8 bases aligning to TRBD2. The germline V gene has CDR1 PRHDT and CDR2 FYEKMQ (reference sequence). The J segment lost 3 bases and the V segment lost 3 bases, leaving 6 bases of the junction unmatched. The CDR3 runs to 15 residues. CDR3 loop: CASSFKRGLEETQYF. CDR3 sequence (DNA): TGTGCCAGCAGCTTCAAGCGGGGGCTTGAAGAGACCCAGTACTTC.

The chain uses TRBV3-1 (or the pseudogene TRBV3-2) and TRBJ1-5, with D tentatively TRBD1 (6 bases). The germline gives CDR1 LGHDT, CDR2 YNNKEL (reference sequence). CDR3 length: 14 residues. The V end was cut by 3 bases, the J end by 7 bases, with 13 bases between. DNA of the CDR3: TGTGCCAGCAGCCAGTATGGCCAGGGGCAGCCCCAGCATTTT. Translating it yields CASSQYGQGQPQHF.

This sequence joins TRBV29-1 and TRBJ1-4, with D perhaps TRBD1 (5 bases). The CDR3 consists of 12 residues. Between the trimmed V and J ends, which lost 0 bases and 13 bases, there was a span of 12 bases. The V gene's germline CDR1 is SQVTM and CDR2 ANQGSEA. CDR3 nucleotide sequence: TGCAGCGTTGAAGACAGGGAAGTTGGACTGTTTTTT. Translating gives CSVEDREVGLFF.

The V gene is TRBV6-4, the J gene TRBJ2-1, with D possibly being TRBD2 (6 bases). V was clipped by 5 bases and J by 0 bases, with 20 bases between them. Germline values: CDR1 MRHNA, CDR2 SNTAGT. This CDR3 region has 18 residues. CDR3 sequence (DNA): TGTGCCAGCAGTCCCGGGATACTGGCGGGATACTCCTACAATGAGCAGTTCTTC. Its protein is CASSPGILAGYSYNEQFF.

In this sample, this clone turned up a few times. The chain recombines TRBV6-5 with TRBJ1-4; D remains unclear. V gave up 8 bases and J gave up 4 bases, with 14 bases separating them. The CDR3 covers 14 residues. Germline V gives CDR1 MNHEY, CDR2 SVGAGI. The CDR3 nucleotides are TGTGCCAGCCGCCCCGCGGCCTTTAATGAAAAACTGTTTTTT. Protein: CASRPAAFNEKLFF.

V is TRBV12-5 and J is TRBJ2-1, with 7 bases lining up with TRBD2. Germline CDR1 reads LGHNT; CDR2 reads FRNRAP. This CDR3 has 16 amino acids. J lost 0 bases, V lost 6 bases, and 8 bases had no gene match. CDR3 in amino acids: CASGHSGLSSYNEQFF. In nucleotides, the CDR3 is TGTGCTAGTGGCCATAGCGGGCTGAGCTCCTACAATGAGCAGTTCTTC.

The gene calls are TRBV11-1 and TRBJ2-1; 8 nucleotides match TRBD2. Trimming removed 5 bases from V and 9 bases from J; junction bases left unmatched: 12. The CDR3 is made up of 15 amino acids. Germline CDR1 and CDR2: SGHAT and FQDESV (reference sequence). The CDR3 DNA reads TGTGCCAGCAGCCCACCCGGGACTAGAAGGGGTGAGCAGTTCTTC. Protein product: CASSPPGTRRGEQFF.

The rearrangement uses TRBV7-9 and TRBJ2-5; no clear D gene. This CDR3 has 13 amino acids. In germline, CDR1 is SEHNR, CDR2 FQNEAQ (reference sequence). Trimming took 1 base from V and 5 from J, leaving 8 bases between them. CDR3 region: CASSLDGRETQYF. DNA for the CDR3: TGTGCCAGCAGCTTAGATGGTCGGGAGACCCAGTACTTC.

This chain uses TRBV7-9 with TRBJ1-1, with TRBD1 as a possible D gene (6 bases). CDR3 length: 15 residues. The V end was cut by 5 bases, the J end by 3 bases, with 16 bases between. Germline CDR1 and CDR2: SEHNR and FQNEAQ (reference sequence). For the CDR3, the DNA is TGTGCCAGCAGCCCCGACCAGGCAGGGGACACTGAAGCTTTCTTT. Protein: CASSPDQAGDTEAFF. The full variable domain, rest sourced from reference TRBV7-9 and TRBJ1-1, is DTGVSQNPRHKITKRGQNVTFRCDPISEHNRLYWYRQTLGQGPEFLTYFQNEAQLEKSRLLSDRFSAERPKGSFSTLEIQRTEQGDSAMYLCASSPDQAGDTEAFFGQGTRLTVV.